This T cell receptor (beta chain) was captured in a study of blood T cell repertoires in COVID-19. Study at large: Sites across the United States, Italy and Spain contributed samples from acute and convalescent COVID-19. PBMCs, B-cell-depleted T cells, or T cells were the source of the cDNA or gDNA that made up the material.

As processed by the authors: Amplifying reference gene primers gave estimates of nucleated cell counts. Libraries were prepared by immunoSEQ multiplex PCR; TCRdb keeps only in-frame clonotypes and omits some of them. V, J and clone size reflect that table, while D and trimming were determined from the DNA. The data contain roughly 200,000 clones, about 88% of them seen just once; the ten biggest clones take up around 6.6%. This receptor was obtained from a woman aged 35 to 49 who had recovered from COVID-19. Sequenced: peripheral blood.

CDR3: CASSKARSTDTQYF. CDR3 nucleotides: TGTGCCAGCAGCAAAGCGCGAAGCACAGATACGCAGTATTTT. The chain recombines TRBV21-1 with TRBJ2-3; the table gives TRBD2 as D, unverified against the DNA. TRBV21-1 is shown as a pseudogene. The CDR3 loop spans 14 amino acids.